Detailed here is one TCR beta chain. The same CDR3 is also encoded by other DNA sequences in this sample. Germline trimming cut 3 bases from V and 4 bases from J; bases unmatched to any gene: 2. Germline assignment: CDR1 SGHDN and CDR2 FVKESK. This CDR3 is 13 amino acids long. The data belong to a study of blood T cell repertoires in COVID-19. For the study at large: Acute and convalescent COVID-19 samples came from the United States, Italy and Spain. Sources were T cells, B-cell-depleted T cells, or PBMCs; the material itself was cDNA or gDNA.

Original methodology: From reference gene primer amplification, estimates of nucleated cell counts were derived. The repertoire was sequenced with immunoSEQ multiplex PCR; TCRdb's copy has only in-frame clones and lacks some. D and trimming come from the DNA, and the V and J calls and clone size come from that table. The sample has a few hundred thousand clones; around 90% are singletons. The sequenced sample was peripheral blood. The source of this sequence is a human donor in a cohort sampled during active COVID-19. The chain couples TRBV14 to TRBJ1-2; 7 bases align to TRBD1. The chain's CDR3 is CASSQGQTYGYTF. Here the CDR3 DNA reads TGTGCCAGCAGCCAGGGACAGACCTATGGCTACACCTTC.